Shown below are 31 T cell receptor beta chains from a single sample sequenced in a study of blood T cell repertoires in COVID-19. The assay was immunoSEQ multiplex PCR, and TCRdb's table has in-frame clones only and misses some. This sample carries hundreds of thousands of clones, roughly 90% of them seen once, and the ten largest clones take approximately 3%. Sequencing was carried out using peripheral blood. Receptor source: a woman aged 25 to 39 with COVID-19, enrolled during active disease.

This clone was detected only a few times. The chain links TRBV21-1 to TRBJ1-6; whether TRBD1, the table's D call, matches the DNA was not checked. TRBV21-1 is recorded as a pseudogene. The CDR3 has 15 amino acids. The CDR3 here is CASSEQGAINSPLHF. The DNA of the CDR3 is TGTGCCAGCAGCGAACAGGGGGCGATCAATTCACCCCTCCACTTT.

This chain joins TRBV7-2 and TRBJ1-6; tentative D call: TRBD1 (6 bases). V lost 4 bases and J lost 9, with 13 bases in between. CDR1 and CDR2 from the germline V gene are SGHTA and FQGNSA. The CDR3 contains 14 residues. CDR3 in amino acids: CASSSGQPPSPLHF. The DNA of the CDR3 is TGTGCCAGCAGCTCCGGACAGCCGCCTTCACCCCTCCACTTT.

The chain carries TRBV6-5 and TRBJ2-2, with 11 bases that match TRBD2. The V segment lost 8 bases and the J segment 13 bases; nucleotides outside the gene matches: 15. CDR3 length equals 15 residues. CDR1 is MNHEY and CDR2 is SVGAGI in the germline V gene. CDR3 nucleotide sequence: TGTGCCAGCCCGGGACTAGCGGATACCCAGGAGGGGCTGTTTTTT. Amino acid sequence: CASPGLADTQEGLFF.

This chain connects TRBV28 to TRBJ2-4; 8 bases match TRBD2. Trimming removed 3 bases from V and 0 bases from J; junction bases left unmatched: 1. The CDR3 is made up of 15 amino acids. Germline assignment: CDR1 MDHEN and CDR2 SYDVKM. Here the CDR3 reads CASSFLAGAKNIQYF. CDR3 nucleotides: TGTGCCAGCAGTTTTCTAGCGGGAGCCAAAAACATTCAGTACTTC.

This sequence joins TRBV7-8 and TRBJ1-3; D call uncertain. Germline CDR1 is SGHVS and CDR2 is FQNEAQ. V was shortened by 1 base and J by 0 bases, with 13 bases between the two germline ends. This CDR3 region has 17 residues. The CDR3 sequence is CASSLGAGPSSGNTIYF. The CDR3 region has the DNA TGTGCCAGCAGCTTAGGGGCAGGCCCGAGCTCTGGAAACACCATATATTTT.

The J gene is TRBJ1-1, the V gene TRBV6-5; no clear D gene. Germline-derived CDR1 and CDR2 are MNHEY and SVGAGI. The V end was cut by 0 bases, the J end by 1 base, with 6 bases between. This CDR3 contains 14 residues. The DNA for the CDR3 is TGTGCCAGCAGTTACTCCCTCAGGAACACTGAAGCTTTCTTT. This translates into CASSYSLRNTEAFF.

The CDR3 DNA follows: TGTGCCAGCAGCCAACAAATAGCGGGAGGGGAGACCCAGTACTTC. Translated, it gives CASSQQIAGGETQYF. The chain has TRBV3-1 (or the pseudogene TRBV3-2) and TRBJ2-5, with 11 bases lining up with TRBD2. The CDR3 consists of 15 residues. Germline values: CDR1 LGHDT, CDR2 YNNKEL (reference sequence). With V trimmed by 2 bases and J by 5 bases, 4 bases remained unmatched.

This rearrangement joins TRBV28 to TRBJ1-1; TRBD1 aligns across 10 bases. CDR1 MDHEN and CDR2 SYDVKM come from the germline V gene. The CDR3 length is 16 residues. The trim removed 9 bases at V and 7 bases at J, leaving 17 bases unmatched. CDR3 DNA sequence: TGTGCCAGTAAAACTCCGGGACAGGGGCTTGTTGGTGAAGCTTTCTTT. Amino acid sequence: CASKTPGQGLVGEAFF.

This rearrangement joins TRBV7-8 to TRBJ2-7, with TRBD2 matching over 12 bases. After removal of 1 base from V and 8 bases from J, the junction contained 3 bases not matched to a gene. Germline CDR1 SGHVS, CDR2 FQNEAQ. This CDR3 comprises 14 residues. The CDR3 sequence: CASSLGTSGIKQYV. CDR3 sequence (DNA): TGTGCCAGCAGCTTAGGGACTAGCGGGATCAAGCAGTACGTC.

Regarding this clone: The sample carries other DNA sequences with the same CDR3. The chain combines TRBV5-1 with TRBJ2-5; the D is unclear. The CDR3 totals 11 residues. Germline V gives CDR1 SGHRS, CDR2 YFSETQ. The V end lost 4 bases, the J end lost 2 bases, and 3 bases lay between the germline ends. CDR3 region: CASSLQETQYF. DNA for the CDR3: TGCGCCAGCAGCCTTCAAGAGACCCAGTACTTC.

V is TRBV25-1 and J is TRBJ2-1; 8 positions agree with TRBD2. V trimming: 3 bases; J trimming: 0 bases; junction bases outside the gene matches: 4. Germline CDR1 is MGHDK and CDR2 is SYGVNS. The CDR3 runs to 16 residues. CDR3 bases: TGTGCCAGCAGTGAGGGCGGGGGGAGCTCCTACAATGAGCAGTTCTTC. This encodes CASSEGGGSSYNEQFF.

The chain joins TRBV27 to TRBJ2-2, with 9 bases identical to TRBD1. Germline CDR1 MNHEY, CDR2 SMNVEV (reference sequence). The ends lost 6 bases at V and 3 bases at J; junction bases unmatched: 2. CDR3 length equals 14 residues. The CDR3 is CASRRDRDTGELFF. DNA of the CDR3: TGTGCCAGCAGAAGGGACAGGGACACCGGGGAGCTGTTTTTT.

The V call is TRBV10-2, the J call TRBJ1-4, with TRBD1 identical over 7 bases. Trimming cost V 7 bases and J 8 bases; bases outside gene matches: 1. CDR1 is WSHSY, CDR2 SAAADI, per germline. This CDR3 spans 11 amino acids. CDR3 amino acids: CASTDREKLFF. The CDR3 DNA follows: TGCGCCAGCACGGACAGGGAAAAACTGTTTTTT.

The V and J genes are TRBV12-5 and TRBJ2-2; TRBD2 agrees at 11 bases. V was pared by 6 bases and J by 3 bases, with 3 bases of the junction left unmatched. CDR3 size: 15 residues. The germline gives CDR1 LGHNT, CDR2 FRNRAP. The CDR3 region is CASGGTSGYTGELFF. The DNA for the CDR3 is TGTGCTAGTGGCGGGACTAGCGGATACACCGGGGAGCTGTTTTTT.

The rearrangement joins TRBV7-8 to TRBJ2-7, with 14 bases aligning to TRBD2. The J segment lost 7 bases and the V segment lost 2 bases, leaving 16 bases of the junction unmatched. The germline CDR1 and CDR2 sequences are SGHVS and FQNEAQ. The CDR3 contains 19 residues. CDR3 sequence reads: CASSLLSSGTSGSQGEQYV. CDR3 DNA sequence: TGTGCCAGCAGCTTATTAAGCTCCGGGACTAGCGGGAGTCAGGGTGAGCAGTACGTC.

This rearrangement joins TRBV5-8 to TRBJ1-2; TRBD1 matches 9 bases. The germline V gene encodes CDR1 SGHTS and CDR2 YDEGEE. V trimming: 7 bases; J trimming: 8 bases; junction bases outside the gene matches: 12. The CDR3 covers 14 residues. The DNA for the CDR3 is TGTGCCAGCCTACCGGGACAGGGCTCGGGGGGCTACACCTTC. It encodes CASLPGQGSGGYTF.

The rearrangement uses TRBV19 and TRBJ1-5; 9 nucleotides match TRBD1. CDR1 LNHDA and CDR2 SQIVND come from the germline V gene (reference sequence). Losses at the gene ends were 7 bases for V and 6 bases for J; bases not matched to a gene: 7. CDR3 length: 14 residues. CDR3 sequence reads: CASTDRGFGQPQHF. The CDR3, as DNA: TGTGCCAGTACCGACAGGGGGTTTGGTCAGCCCCAGCATTTT.

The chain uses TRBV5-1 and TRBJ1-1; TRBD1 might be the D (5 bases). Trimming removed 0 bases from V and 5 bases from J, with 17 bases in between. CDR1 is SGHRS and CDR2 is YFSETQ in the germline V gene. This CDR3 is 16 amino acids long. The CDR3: CASSLGIGGGVTEAFF. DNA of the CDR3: TGCGCCAGCAGCTTGGGGATTGGCGGGGGAGTGACTGAAGCTTTCTTT.

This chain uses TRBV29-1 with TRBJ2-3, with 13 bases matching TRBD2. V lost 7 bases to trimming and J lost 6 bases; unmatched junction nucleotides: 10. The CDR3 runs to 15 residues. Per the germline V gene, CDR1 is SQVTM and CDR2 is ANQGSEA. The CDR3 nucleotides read TGCAGCGGCCTAACTAGCGGGGGGGCCTCGGATACGCAGTATTTT. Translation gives CSGLTSGGASDTQYF.

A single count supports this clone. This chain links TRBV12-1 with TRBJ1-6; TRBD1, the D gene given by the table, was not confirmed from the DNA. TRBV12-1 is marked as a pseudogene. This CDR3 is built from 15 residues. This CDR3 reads CASRGPTGANSPLHF. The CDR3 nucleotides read TGTGCCAGCAGGGGGCCGACAGGGGCAAATTCACCCCTCCACTTT.

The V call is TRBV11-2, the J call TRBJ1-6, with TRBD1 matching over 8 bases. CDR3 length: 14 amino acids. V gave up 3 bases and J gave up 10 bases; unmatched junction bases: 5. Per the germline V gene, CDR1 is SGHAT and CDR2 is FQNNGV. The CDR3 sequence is CASSLDRAGSPLHF. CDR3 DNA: TGTGCCAGCAGCTTGGACAGGGCCGGATCACCCCTCCACTTT.

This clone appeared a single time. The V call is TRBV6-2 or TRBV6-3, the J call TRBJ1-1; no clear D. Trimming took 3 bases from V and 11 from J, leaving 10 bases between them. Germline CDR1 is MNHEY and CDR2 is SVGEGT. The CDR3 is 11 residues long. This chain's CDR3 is CASSYLNRAFF. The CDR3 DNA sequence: TGTGCCAGCAGTTATCTTAATCGGGCTTTCTTT.

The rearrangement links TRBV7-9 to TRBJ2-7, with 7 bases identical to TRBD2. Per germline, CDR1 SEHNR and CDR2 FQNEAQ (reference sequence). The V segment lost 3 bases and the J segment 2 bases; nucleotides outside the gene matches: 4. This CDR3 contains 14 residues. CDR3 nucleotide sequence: TGTGCCAGCAGCTTGAGGCGGGGGACCTACGAGCAGTACTTC. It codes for CASSLRRGTYEQYF.

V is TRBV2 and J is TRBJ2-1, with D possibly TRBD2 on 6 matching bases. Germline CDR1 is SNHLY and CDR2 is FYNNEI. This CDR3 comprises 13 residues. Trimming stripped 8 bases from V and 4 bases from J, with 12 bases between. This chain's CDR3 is CASDGTGYNEQFF. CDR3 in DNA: TGTGCCAGCGACGGGACTGGATACAATGAGCAGTTCTTC.

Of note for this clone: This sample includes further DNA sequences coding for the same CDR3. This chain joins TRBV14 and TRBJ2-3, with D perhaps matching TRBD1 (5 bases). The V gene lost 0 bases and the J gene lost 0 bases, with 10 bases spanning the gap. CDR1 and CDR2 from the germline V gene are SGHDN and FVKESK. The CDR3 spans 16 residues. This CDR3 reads CASSQDAGLSTDTQYF. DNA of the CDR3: TGTGCCAGCAGCCAAGACGCAGGGTTAAGCACAGATACGCAGTATTTT. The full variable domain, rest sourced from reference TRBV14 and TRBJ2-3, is EAGVTQFPSHSVIEKGQTVTLRCDPISGHDNLYWYRRVMGKEIKFLLHFVKESKQDESGMPNNRFLAERTGGTYSTLKVQPAELEDSGVYFCASSQDAGLSTDTQYFGPGTRLTVL.

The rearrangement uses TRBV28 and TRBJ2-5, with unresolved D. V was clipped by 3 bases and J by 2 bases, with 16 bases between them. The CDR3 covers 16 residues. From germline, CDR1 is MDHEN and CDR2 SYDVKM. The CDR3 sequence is CASSFSSGLGQETQYF. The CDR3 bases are TGTGCCAGCAGTTTTTCGTCCGGGTTAGGACAAGAGACCCAGTACTTC.

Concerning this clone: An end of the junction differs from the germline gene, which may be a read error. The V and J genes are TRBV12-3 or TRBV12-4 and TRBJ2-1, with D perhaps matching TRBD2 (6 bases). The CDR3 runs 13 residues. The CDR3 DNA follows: TGTGCCAGCAGATTAGCAGCTAGCGATGAGCAGTTCTTC. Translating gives CASRLAASDEQFF.

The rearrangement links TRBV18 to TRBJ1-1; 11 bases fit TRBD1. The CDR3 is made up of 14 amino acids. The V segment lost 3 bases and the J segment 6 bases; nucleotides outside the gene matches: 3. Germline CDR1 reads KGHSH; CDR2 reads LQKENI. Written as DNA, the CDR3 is TGTGCCAGCTCACCCGCGGACAGGGGGCCTGAAGCTTTCTTT. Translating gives CASSPADRGPEAFF.

CDR3 in DNA: TGCGCCAGCAGCTTACGCCCCGGGACAGGGGTTCAGCCCCAGCATTTT. Encoded protein: CASSLRPGTGVQPQHF. The chain recombines TRBV5-1 with TRBJ1-5; TRBD1 aligns across 10 bases. V lost 2 bases, J lost 6 bases, and 8 bases stayed unmatched. Germline V lookup: CDR1 SGHRS, CDR2 YFSETQ. This CDR3 region has 16 residues. Filled out from reference TRBV5-1 and TRBJ1-5, the complete variable domain reads KAGVTQTPRYLIKTRGQQVTLSCSPISGHRSVSWYQQTPGQGLQFLFEYFSETQRNKGNFPGRFSGRQFSNSRSEMNVSTLELGDSALYLCASSLRPGTGVQPQHFGDGTRLSIL.

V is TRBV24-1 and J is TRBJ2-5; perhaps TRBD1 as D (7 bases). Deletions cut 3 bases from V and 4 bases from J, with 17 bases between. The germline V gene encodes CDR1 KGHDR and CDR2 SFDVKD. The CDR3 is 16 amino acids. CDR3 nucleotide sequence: TGTGCCACCAGTGATCCTGCGGGACAGCACCGAGAGACCCAGTACTTC. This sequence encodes CATSDPAGQHRETQYF.

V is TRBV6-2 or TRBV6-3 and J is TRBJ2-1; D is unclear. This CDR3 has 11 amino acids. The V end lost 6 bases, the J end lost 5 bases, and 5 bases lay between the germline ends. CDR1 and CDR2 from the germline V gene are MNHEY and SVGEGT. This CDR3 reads CASSLNNEQFF. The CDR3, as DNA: TGTGCCAGCAGCTTAAACAATGAGCAGTTCTTC.